One T cell receptor (beta chain) is described in this entry. This clonotype has just a few counts. There is no known antigen for this receptor. Per-base quality was not reported, and no clone a single base away is much larger than it. Data came from an Illumina NovaSeq 6000. cDNA libraries for TCRalpha and TCRbeta were prepared by 5'RACE using constant-segment primers, with sample barcodes and unique molecular identifiers added. Trizol reagent was used to extract RNA from every sample. Amplification of the libraries took two PCR steps, and the second step added a second sample barcode plus Illumina TruSeq adapters. Sequencing of libraries was performed on an Illumina NovaSeq with 2 x 150 bp paired-end reads. For the original study's pipeline: The reads were demultiplexed and collapsed into UMI-guided consensus sequences using migec v1.2.7. Using mixcr v2.1.11, UMI consensuses were aligned to TRA and TRB V and J templates and then assembled into clonotypes. Expanded or contracted clonotypes were those called significant by both edgeR and NoisET, with noise models trained on biological replicates. For edgeR calls, the thresholds were a false discovery rate-adjusted p below 0.01 and a log2 fold-change of 1. PCA with hierarchical clustering of max-normalized trajectories of the 1000 most abundant clonotypes was used as exploratory dynamics analysis. The CD4 or CD8 phenotype of responding clones was assigned using the separately sequenced CD4+ and CD8+ repertoires. In-frame beta chains were kept once TCRdb had trimmed the public reads at Q25 with fastp and called clones with MiXCR. Records with the same CDR3 protein are collapsed into one entry carrying the most frequent genes and DNA. TCRdb, not the original authors, processed these V and J calls. Here the sample has 300,000 to 350,000 distinct CDR3 sequences; 19% occur a single time. Roughly 20% of the sample is in the top ten clones.

At the junction V is shortened by 3 bases and J by 8 bases; bases outside the gene matches: 4. CDR1 and CDR2 (SEHNR, FQNEAQ) derive from the germline V gene (reference sequence). The CDR3, cysteine through phenylalanine, is 15 amino acids long. Only the CDR3 region is kept as DNA, spanning 45 bases read in frame from base 1. These data originate in a study of T-cell memory formation after mild COVID-19 (dated by TCRdb to the early 2020s). Turning to the overall study: Most TCR sequence clusters were specific to one of the two donors. In two donors, T-cell clones that expanded and contracted after mild COVID-19 were tracked by sequencing TCRalpha and TCRbeta repertoires over time. Two young, previously healthy adult volunteers, one female and one male, were included in the cohort. General study outcomes and caveats: Contracting CD4+ clones were located mainly in the CM and EM memory subsets, whereas CD8+ clones were found to be enriched in EMRA. From day 15 to 85, contracting clones showed balanced CD4/CD8 phenotypes, whereas a second wave of clones that expanded from day 15 to 37 leaned towards CD4+. Whether the second-wave clones peaking on day 37 were SARS-CoV-2 specific was not confirmed. Only a couple of mild cases were covered in the study, and larger cohorts including severe cases with pre-infection samples were considered necessary. The detection of some responding clones in pre-infection memory suggests that pre-existing cross-reactive memory T cells joined the SARS-CoV-2 response.

Ficoll-Paque density gradient centrifugation was used to isolate PBMCs. Here the chain combines TRBV7-9 and TRBJ2-1; TRBD2 fits 13 bases in the junction. The sequencing sample was made of PBMCs or a T cell subset sorted from them (not recorded which). The sequence came from a man younger than 30 who had mild COVID-19 (a few samples of this study predate the infection). The sample titles of this study are shuffled in the database, so cell type and time point are left out; the donor was told from shared clones. CDR3 reads: CASSLTSGGTDEQFF. The DNA is as follows: TGTGCCAGCAGCTTGACTAGCGGGGGGACCGATGAGCAGTTCTTC.